Listed below are T cell receptor beta chains from one sample, sequenced in a study of blood T cells in healthy people across ages. Each CDR3 protein gets one entry after TCRdb re-called the 5' RACE reads with MiXCR. The sample contains 650,000 to 800,000 distinct CDR3 sequences, around two fifths of which appear only once. The sequenced material came from blood. These receptors came from a man aged 55-75 years in good health. CDR3s include the opening cysteine and the closing phenylalanine or tryptophan. The D gene is left open where the match is weak. Clone size appears in some rows only: once, few, many, or a class for an expanded clone.

CDR3 DNA,CDR3 protein,D gene,clone size,J gene,V gene
TGTGCCAGCAGTGATGAGCGGGGAAGTGGCACAGATACGCAGTATTTT,CASSDERGSGTDTQYF,TRBD2,few,TRBJ2-3,TRBV27
TGTGCCAGCAGTTTCCCCCAGGGGTATGGCGAGCAGTACTTC,CASSFPQGYGEQYF,-,many,TRBJ2-7,TRBV28
TGTGCCAGCAGCGTAGCGGCGGTCGATCGTGATACGCAGTATTTT,CASSVAAVDRDTQYF,-,-,TRBJ2-3,TRBV9
TGTGCCAGCAGTTACAAGGGGGCAGGGACTGAAGCTTTCTTT,CASSYKGAGTEAFF,TRBD1,-,TRBJ1-1,TRBV6-5
TGTGCCAGCAGCTTACCAAGCGGGGGGAGCGAGACCCAGTACTTC,CASSLPSGGSETQYF,TRBD2,few,TRBJ2-5,TRBV7-2
TGTGCCTGGAGTGTAACCAGGGGGAACTACGAGCAGTACTTC,CAWSVTRGNYEQYF,TRBD1,-,TRBJ2-7,TRBV30
TGTGCCAGCAGTTTCGCCAGGACAGGGAGCTACGAGCAGTACTTC,CASSFARTGSYEQYF,TRBD1,-,TRBJ2-7,TRBV6-5
TGTGCCAGCAGCAAAACCGGGGAGGGCTACACCTTC,CASSKTGEGYTF,-,-,TRBJ1-2,TRBV21-1
TGTGCCAGCAGCCCGGGACCCACGCAGTATTTT,CASSPGPTQYF,-,-,TRBJ2-3,TRBV14
TGTGCCAGCACAAGACAGGGGGCGCGGGTTACTGAAGCTTTCTTT,CASTRQGARVTEAFF,TRBD1,few,TRBJ1-1,TRBV25-1
TGTGCCAGCGGCCTCGGGGGATCCTACAATGAGCAGTACTTC,CASGLGGSYNEQYF,-,-,TRBJ2-7,TRBV6-2/TRBV6-3
TGTGCCAGCAGCTTAGATCTACCGCTCGGGGAGACCCAGTACTTT,CASSLDLPLGETQYF,-,-,TRBJ2-5,TRBV11-2
TGTGCCAGCCAGACAGGGAGATCCTACGAGCAGTACTTC,CASQTGRSYEQYF,TRBD1,-,TRBJ2-7,TRBV7-8
TGTGCCAGCAGCGGGGAACCGGGACAGGGGGCGAATGGCCAGTACTTC,CASSGEPGQGANGQYF,TRBD1,-,TRBJ2-7,TRBV7-9
TGTGCCAGCAGCTTAGATTCTAGCGGAGATACGCAGTATTTT,CASSLDSSGDTQYF,TRBD2,-,TRBJ2-3,TRBV11-2
TGTGCCACCCGTGGCCCAGGGGGGCACTACGAGCAGTACTTC,CATRGPGGHYEQYF,-,once,TRBJ2-7,TRBV28
TGTGCCAGCAGCCGGAAGGTGGGGACTGAAGCTTTCTTT,CASSRKVGTEAFF,-,-,TRBJ1-1,TRBV5-6
TGTGCCAGCAGGCCCTCATTAACCCTTATCAACAATGAGCAGTTCTTC,CASRPSLTLINNEQFF,-,-,TRBJ2-1,TRBV2
TGTGCCACCAGTGACTCCTATGAAGCGAGAGACAATGAGCAGTTCTTC,CATSDSYEARDNEQFF,-,few,TRBJ2-1,TRBV24-1
TGTGCCAGCAGCTCCCTACAGGGTTATTACGAGCAGTACTTC,CASSSLQGYYEQYF,-,-,TRBJ2-7,TRBV7-9
TGTGCCAGCAGCCTCCAGGAGGGAGTCTATGGCTACACCTTC,CASSLQEGVYGYTF,-,few,TRBJ1-2,TRBV5-5
TGTGCCACTAAGACTAGCGCCCGCTCCTACGAGCAGTACTTC,CATKTSARSYEQYF,TRBD2,-,TRBJ2-7,TRBV6-1
TGCAGTGCTAACCGGGACTACCCCTTCGATGAGCAGTTCTTC,CSANRDYPFDEQFF,TRBD2,few,TRBJ2-1,TRBV20-1
TGCGCCAGCAGCTTTGTCACAGGGTTAACCTACGAGCAGTACTTC,CASSFVTGLTYEQYF,-,-,TRBJ2-7,TRBV5-1
TGTGCCAGCAGCTCCCTTCGACAGGCGTACTCTGGGGCCAACGTCCTGACTTTC,CASSSLRQAYSGANVLTF,-,-,TRBJ2-6,TRBV3-1
TGTGCCAGCAGCCTCGGAGGGGCCAGCGGGGAGCTGTTTTTT,CASSLGGASGELFF,-,few,TRBJ2-2,TRBV5-4
TGTGCCAGCAGCTTGGGGCCGGGAGTAGCCAAAAAGATTCAGTACTTC,CASSLGPGVAKKIQYF,-,-,TRBJ2-4,TRBV5-5
TGCGCCAGCAGCACACGTCTCGGGGGAAGCTCCTACAATGAGCAGTTCTTC,CASSTRLGGSSYNEQFF,-,few,TRBJ2-1,TRBV5-1
TGTGCCAGCAGTTTAAATAGCGGGGGGCCGATGAAAGAGACCCAGTACTTC,CASSLNSGGPMKETQYF,TRBD2,many,TRBJ2-5,TRBV12-3/TRBV12-4
TGCAGTGCTAGTCCCTCCGGGGGCACTGAAGCTTTCTTT,CSASPSGGTEAFF,-,few,TRBJ1-1,TRBV20-1
TGTGCCAGCGCCCTAGGACAGTACCTCCAAGAGACCCAGTACTTC,CASALGQYLQETQYF,-,-,TRBJ2-5,TRBV6-6
TGTGCCAGCAGCTTATCAGGGGGGATCGAGGGCTACACCTTC,CASSLSGGIEGYTF,TRBD1,-,TRBJ1-2,TRBV7-9
TGTGCCACCAGCAGAGGGCTAGCGGGGGGGCCGGTGGAAGATACGCAGTATTTT,CATSRGLAGGPVEDTQYF,TRBD2,few,TRBJ2-3,TRBV15
TGTGCCATCAGTGATGACGCCAGGTCGCCAACTGGGGCCAACGTCCTGACTTTC,CAISDDARSPTGANVLTF,-,few,TRBJ2-6,TRBV10-3
TGTGCCAGCAGTTTAAGGCTTGGAGGGCAGGCCAAAAACATTCAGTACTTC,CASSLRLGGQAKNIQYF,-,-,TRBJ2-4,TRBV12-3/TRBV12-4
TGCGCCAGCAGCTTGACGCAAGGGAACTCCTACAATGAGCAGTTCTTC,CASSLTQGNSYNEQFF,-,-,TRBJ2-1,TRBV5-1
TGTGCCAGCAGTAGCTGGGGGGGCACAGATACGCAGTATTTT,CASSSWGGTDTQYF,-,-,TRBJ2-3,TRBV2
TGCAGTGCTAGTGTTAGAGCGGGCGCTTCCTGCAATGAGCAGTTCTTC,CSASVRAGASCNEQFF,-,-,TRBJ2-1,TRBV20-1
TGTGCCAGCAGCTTAGGACAGGAACTACTTGCCAAAAACATTCAGTACTTC,CASSLGQELLAKNIQYF,-,-,TRBJ2-4,TRBV7-2
TGCAGTGTGTGGCAGGGCAATAGCAATCAGCCCCAGCATTTT,CSVWQGNSNQPQHF,-,-,TRBJ1-5,TRBV20-1
TGCAGTGTTACGAGGGGCGTCGGCACTGAAGCTTTCTTT,CSVTRGVGTEAFF,-,-,TRBJ1-1,TRBV20-1
TGTGCCAGCAGTACACCACTAGCGGGGTTTCTGGAGCAGTACTTC,CASSTPLAGFLEQYF,TRBD2,-,TRBJ2-5,TRBV28